The source of this T cell receptor beta chain is a study of blood T cell repertoires in COVID-19. CDR3 length: 13 residues. Germline V gives CDR1 KGHSH, CDR2 LQKENI. The J segment lost 8 bases and the V segment lost 3 bases, leaving 5 bases of the junction unmatched. Libraries were prepared by immunoSEQ multiplex PCR; TCRdb keeps only in-frame clonotypes and omits some of them. Of some 350,000 clones in the sample, around nine tenths were seen once. Specimen: peripheral blood. This chain uses TRBV18 with TRBJ1-2; 8 bases match TRBD1. This receptor was obtained from a woman between 18 and 30 years old who had recovered from COVID-19. Here the CDR3 reads CASSPDRAGGYTF. The CDR3 bases are TGTGCCAGCTCACCGGACAGGGCTGGAGGCTACACCTTC.